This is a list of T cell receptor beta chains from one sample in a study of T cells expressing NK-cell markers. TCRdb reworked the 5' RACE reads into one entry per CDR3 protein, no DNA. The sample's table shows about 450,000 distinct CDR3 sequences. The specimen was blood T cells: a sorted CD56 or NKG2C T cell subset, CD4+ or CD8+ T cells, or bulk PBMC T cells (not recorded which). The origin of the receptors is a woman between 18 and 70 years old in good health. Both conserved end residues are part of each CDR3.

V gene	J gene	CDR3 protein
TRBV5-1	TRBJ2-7	CASSSIGPTYEQYF
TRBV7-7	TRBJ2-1	CASSPGTSWDNEQFF
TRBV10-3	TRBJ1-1	CAIASVGHNEAFF
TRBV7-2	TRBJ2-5	CASSPAMRGQTQYF
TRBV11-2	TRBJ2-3	CASSLDKSTTDTQYF
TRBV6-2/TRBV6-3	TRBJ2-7	CASSYSDTYEQYF
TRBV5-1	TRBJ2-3	CASSLDGHTDTQYF
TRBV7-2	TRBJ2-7	CASSLVGSGNSYEQYF
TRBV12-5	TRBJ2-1	CASGLGGSYNEQFF
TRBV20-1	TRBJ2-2	CSARARADTGELFF
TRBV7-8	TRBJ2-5	CASSPWEGEEGAQYF
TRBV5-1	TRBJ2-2	CASSFGGRNTGELFF
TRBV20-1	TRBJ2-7	CSAAVGGSEPYEQYF
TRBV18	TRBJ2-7	CASSPDRLSYEQYF
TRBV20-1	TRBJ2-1	CSAGVQYNEQFF
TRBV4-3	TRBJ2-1	CASSQDPRGEQFF
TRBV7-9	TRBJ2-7	CASSPVTAGVGEQYF
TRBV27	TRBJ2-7	CASSAGLGLAGGSYEQYF
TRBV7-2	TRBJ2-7	CASGMDRSYEQYF
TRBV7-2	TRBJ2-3	CASSPGVTSTDTQYF
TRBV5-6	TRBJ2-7	CASSLVLALHEQYF
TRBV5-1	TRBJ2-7	CASSLGGTEAYEQYF
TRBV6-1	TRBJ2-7	CAGSPWAGPYEQYF
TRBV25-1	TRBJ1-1	CASSVPSADTEAFF
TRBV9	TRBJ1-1	CASSGIQGFTEAFF
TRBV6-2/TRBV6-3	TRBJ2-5	CASTKRGQGRETQYF
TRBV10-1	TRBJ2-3	CASSESRGFTDTQYF
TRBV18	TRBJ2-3	CASSPQAGDTQYF
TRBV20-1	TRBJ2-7	CSARARQRLYEQYF
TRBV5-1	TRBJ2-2	CASSLGGVDTGELFF
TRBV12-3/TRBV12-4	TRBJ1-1	CASSLLTPRAFF
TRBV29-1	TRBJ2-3	CSVTMGVHSTDTQYF
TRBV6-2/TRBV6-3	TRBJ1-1	CASSRGQGAFF
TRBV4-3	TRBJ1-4	CASSPRWLEEAYNEKLFF
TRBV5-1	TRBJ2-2	CASSLWQVNTGELFF
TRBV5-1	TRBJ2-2	CASSLELSVNTGELFF
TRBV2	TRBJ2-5	CASRASGGLYGETQYF
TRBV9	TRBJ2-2	CATQESNTGELFF
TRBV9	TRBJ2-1	CASSVVGTDFYNEQFF
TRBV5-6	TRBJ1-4	CASSRVTNEKLFF
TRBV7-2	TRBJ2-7	CASSSLAGNYEQYF
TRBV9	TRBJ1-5	CASSVGPNQPQHF
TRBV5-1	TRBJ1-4	CASSLVGGGGTNEKLFF
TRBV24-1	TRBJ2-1	CATSPLGGRGNEQFF
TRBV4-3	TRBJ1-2	CASSQVHGSYGYTF
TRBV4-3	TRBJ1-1	CASSLRTGDTEAFF
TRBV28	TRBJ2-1	CASSGGQAYNEQFF
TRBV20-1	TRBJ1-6	CSARDQGGANSPLHF
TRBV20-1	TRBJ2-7	CSARGPPGTGTAEQYF